This TCR beta chain was recorded in a study of response to subunit inactivated influenza vaccine. Broader study findings: Only a handful of new T cells, the authors suggested, are recruited with each seasonal influenza vaccination.

From the RT-PCR reads, TCRdb called clonotypes with MiXCR, one entry per CDR3 protein. The sample includes roughly 570,000 distinct CDR3 sequences, about 14% of them seen just once. This clonotype showed up just a few times. As yet, its antigen is unknown. The TCR sequence derives from a man aged 45-60 years who received an inactivated influenza vaccine. Source: PBMCs from blood, taken roughly 12 days after vaccination.

Here the CDR3 DNA reads TGTGCCAGCAGGTATGACAGAACCAAGAACACTGAAGCTTTCTTT. Its protein is CASRYDRTKNTEAFF. V and J are TRBV2 and TRBJ1-1; D is perhaps TRBD1 (5 bases). The CDR3 covers 15 residues. V gave up 6 bases and J gave up 1 base, with 15 bases separating them. Germline CDR1 and CDR2: SNHLY and FYNNEI.